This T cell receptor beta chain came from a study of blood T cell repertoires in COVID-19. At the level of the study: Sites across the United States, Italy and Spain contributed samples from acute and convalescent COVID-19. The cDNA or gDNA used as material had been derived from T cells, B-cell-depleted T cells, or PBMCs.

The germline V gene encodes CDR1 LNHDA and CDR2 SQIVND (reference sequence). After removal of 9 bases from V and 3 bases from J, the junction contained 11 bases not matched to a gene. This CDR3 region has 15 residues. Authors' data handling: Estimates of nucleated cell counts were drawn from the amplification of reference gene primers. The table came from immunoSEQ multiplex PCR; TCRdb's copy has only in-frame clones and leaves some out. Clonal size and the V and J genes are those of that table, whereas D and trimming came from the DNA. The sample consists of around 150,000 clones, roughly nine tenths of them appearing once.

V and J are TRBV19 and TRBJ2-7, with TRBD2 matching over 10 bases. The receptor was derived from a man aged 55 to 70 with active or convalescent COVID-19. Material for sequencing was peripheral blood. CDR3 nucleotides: TGTGCCAGCTCAACAATAGCGGGGGGCCTCTACGAGCAGTACTTC. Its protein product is CASSTIAGGLYEQYF.